One TCR beta chain is described in this entry. Its antigen is unknown. Each sample used at least 7 million PBMCs. A J-beta primer mix and a sample-barcoded 5' primer were used in a second PCR of roughly 6 to 11 cycles. Sequencing of every sample gave 3 million or more CDR3-containing paired-end reads. TCRdb called the 5' RACE reads again in MiXCR, with one record for every CDR3 protein. The sample holds about 680,000 distinct CDR3 sequences, around half seen once. CDR3 length equals 15 residues. V lost 2 bases and J lost 0, with 10 bases in between. The germline CDR1 and CDR2 sequences are SGHDN and FVKESK. The data stem from a study of blood T cells in healthy people across ages. Study-wide findings and caveats: TCR beta diversity correlated strongly with naive T cell percentage. A roughly linear fall in TCR beta diversity per million T cells was seen with increasing age.

This sequence was found in a woman aged 60-70 years in good health. The V call is TRBV14, the J call TRBJ1-2; D is unresolved. The sample was blood. The CDR3: CASSQSVGTNYGYTF. The CDR3 DNA sequence: TGTGCCAGCAGCCAATCGGTAGGAACTAACTATGGCTACACCTTC.